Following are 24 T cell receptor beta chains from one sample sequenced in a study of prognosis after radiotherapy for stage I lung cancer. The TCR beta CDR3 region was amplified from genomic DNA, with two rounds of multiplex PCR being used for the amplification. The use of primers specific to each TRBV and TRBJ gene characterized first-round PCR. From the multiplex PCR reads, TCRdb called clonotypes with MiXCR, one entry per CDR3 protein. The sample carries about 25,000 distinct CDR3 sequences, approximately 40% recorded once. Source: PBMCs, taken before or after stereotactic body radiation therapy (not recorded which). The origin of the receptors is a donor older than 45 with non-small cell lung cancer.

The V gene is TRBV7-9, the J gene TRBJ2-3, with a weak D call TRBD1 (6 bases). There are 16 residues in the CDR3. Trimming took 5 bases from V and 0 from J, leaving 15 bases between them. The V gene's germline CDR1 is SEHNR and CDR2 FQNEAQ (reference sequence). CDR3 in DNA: TGTGCCAGCAGCCAGGGGTTGGACGCGAGCACAGATACGCAGTATTTT. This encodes CASSQGLDASTDTQYF.

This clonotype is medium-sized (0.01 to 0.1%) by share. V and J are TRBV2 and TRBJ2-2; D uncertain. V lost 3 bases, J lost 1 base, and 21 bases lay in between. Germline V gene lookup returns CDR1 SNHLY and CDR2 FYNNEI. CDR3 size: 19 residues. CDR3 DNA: TGTGCCAGCAGTGATTCCCCCCTATCGTTGGTGGAGAACACCGGGGAGCTGTTTTTT. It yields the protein CASSDSPLSLVENTGELFF.

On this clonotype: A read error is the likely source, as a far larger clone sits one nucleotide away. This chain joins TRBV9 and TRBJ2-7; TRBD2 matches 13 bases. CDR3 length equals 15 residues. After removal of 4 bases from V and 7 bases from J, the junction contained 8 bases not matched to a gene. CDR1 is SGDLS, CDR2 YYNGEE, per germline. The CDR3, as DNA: TGTGCCAGCAGCAAGACTAGCGGGAGGAGCAATGAGCAGTACTTC. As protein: CASSKTSGRSNEQYF.

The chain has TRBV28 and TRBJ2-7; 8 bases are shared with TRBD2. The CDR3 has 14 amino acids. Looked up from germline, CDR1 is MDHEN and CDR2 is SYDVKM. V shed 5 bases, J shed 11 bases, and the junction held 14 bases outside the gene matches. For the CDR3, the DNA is TGTGCCAGCAGTGCGCCCGGGAGGGCAGGGGAGAAGTACTTC. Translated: CASSAPGRAGEKYF.

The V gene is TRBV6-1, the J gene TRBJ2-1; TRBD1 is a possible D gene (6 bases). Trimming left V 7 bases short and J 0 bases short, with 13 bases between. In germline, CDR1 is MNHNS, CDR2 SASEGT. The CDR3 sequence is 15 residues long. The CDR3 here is CASIVGTYSYNEQFF. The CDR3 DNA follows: TGTGCCAGCATTGTGGGGACATACTCCTACAATGAGCAGTTCTTC.

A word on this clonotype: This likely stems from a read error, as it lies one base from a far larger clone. This chain's CDR3 is CASMLLNEQFF. The CDR3 DNA sequence: TGTGCCAGCATGCTCTTAAATGAGCAGTTCTTC. The V and J genes are TRBV28 and TRBJ2-5; D is ambiguous. The J call is doubtful: the DNA matches TRBJ2-1 better. The CDR3 is made up of 11 amino acids. In germline, CDR1 is MDHEN, CDR2 SYDVKM.

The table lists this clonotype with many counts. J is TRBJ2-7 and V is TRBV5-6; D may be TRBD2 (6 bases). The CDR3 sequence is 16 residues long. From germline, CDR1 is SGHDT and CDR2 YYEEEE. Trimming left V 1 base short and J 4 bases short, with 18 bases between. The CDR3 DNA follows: TGTGCCAGCAGCTTGCGGGCTCTAGGAGGGATTTACGAGCAGTACTTC. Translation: CASSLRALGGIYEQYF. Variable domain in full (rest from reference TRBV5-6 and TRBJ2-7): DAGVTQSPTHLIKTRGQQVTLRCSPKSGHDTVSWYQQALGQGPQFIFQYYEEEERQRGNFPDRFSGHQFPNYSSELNVNALLLGDSALYLCASSLRALGGIYEQYFGPGTRLTVT.

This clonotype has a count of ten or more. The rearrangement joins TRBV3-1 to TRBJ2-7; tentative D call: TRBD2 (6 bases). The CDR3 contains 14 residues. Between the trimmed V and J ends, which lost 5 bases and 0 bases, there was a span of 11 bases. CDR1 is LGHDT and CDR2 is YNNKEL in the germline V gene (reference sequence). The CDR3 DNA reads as TGTGCCAGCAGCAAACGGACTAACTCCTACGAGCAGTACTTC. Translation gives CASSKRTNSYEQYF.

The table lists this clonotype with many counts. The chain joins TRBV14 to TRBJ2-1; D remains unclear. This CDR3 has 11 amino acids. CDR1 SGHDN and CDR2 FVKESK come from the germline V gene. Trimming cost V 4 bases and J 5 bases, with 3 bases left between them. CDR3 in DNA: TGTGCCAGCAGCCGGGACAATGAGCAGTTCTTC. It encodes CASSRDNEQFF.

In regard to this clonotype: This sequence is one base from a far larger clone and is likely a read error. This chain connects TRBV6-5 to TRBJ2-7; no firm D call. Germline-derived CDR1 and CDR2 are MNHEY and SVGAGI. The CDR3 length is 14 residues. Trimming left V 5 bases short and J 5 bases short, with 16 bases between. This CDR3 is CASSPWRNRNEQYF. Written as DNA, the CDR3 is TGTGCCAGCAGTCCCTGGCGCAATAGGAACGAGCAGTACTTC.

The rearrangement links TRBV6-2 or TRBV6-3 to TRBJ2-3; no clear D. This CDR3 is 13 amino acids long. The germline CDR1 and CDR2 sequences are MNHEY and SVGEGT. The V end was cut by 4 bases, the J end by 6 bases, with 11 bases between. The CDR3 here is CASSSRLTDTQYF. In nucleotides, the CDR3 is TGTGCCAGCAGTTCCCGCCTCACGGATACGCAGTATTTT.

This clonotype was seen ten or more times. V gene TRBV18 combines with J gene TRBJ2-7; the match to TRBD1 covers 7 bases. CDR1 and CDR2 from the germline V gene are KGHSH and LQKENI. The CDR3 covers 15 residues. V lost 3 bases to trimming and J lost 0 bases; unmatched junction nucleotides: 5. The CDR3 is CASSPLGDSSYEQYF. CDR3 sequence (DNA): TGTGCCAGCTCACCCCTGGGGGACAGCTCCTACGAGCAGTACTTC.

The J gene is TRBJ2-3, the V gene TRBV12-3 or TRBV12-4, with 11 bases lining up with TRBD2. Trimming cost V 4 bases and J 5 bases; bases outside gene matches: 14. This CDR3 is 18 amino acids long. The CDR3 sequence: CASSSHPVLAGAGDTQYF. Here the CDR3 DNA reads TGTGCCAGCAGTTCCCACCCGGTACTAGCGGGAGCAGGAGATACGCAGTATTTT.

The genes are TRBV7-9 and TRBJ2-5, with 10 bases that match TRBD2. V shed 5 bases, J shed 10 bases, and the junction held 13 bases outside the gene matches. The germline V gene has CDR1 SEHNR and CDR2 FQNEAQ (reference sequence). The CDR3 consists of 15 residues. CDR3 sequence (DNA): TGTGCCAGCAGCGTCAACCCTAGCGGGAGAGATATCCAGTACTTC. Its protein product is CASSVNPSGRDIQYF.

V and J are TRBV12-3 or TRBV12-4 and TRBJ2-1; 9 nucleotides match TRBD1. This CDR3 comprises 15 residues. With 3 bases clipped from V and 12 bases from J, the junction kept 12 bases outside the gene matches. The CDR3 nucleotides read TGTGCCAGCAGTTTGGCGGACAGGGGCGTATCGGGGCAGTTCTTC. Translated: CASSLADRGVSGQFF.

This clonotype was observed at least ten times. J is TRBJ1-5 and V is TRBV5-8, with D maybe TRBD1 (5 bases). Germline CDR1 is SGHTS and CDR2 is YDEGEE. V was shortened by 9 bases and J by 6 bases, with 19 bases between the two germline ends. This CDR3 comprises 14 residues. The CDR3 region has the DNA TGTGCCACCAATCCGTGGGGGGGTGGTCAGCCCCAGCATTTT. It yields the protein CATNPWGGGQPQHF.

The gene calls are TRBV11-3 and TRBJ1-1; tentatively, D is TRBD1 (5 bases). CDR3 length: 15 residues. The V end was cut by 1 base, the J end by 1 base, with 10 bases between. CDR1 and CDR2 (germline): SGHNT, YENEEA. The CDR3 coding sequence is TGTGCCAGCAGCTTAGGGGGGACGGCGAACACTGAAGCTTTCTTT. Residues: CASSLGGTANTEAFF.

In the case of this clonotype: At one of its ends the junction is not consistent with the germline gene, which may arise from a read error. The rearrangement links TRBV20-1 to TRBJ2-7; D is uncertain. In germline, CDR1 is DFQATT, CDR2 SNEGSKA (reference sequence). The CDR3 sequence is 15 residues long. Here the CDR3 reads CSSRDRLSVLTEQYF. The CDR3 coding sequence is TGCAGTTCTAGAGATAGACTCTCTGTTCTCACCGAGCAGTACTTC.

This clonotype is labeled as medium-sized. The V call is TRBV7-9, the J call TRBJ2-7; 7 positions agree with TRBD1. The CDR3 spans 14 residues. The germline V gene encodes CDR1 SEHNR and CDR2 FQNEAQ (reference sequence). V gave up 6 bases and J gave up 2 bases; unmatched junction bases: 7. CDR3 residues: CASSSPTGPYEQYF. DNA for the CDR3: TGTGCCAGCAGTTCCCCGACAGGGCCCTACGAGCAGTACTTC.

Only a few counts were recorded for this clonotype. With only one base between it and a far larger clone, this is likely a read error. CDR3 sequence (DNA): TGTGCCAGCAGTTACTTTGATCAGGCCCACGAGCAGCACTTC. This gives the protein CASSYFDQAHEQHF. V gene TRBV6-5 combines with J gene TRBJ2-7; the D is unclear. The CDR3 has 14 residues. In germline, CDR1 is MNHEY, CDR2 SVGAGI.

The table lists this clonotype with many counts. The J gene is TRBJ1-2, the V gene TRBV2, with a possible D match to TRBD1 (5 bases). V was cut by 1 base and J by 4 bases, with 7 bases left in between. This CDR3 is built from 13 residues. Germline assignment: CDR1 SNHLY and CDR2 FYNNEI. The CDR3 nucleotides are TGTGCCAGCAGTGAAGACAGGCTCTATGGCTACACCTTC. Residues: CASSEDRLYGYTF. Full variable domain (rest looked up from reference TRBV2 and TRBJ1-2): EPEVTQTPSHQVTQMGQEVILRCVPISNHLYFYWYRQILGQKVEFLVSFYNNEISEKSEIFDDQFSVERPDGSNFTLKIRSTKLEDSAMYFCASSEDRLYGYTFGSGTRLTVV.

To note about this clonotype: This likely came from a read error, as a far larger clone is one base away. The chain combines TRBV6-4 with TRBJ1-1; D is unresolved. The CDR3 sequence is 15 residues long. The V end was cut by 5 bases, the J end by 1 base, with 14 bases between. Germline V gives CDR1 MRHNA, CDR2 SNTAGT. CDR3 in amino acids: CASSYILDQNTEAFF. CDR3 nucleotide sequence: TGTGCCAGCAGTTACATATTGGACCAGAACACTGAAGCTTTCTTT.

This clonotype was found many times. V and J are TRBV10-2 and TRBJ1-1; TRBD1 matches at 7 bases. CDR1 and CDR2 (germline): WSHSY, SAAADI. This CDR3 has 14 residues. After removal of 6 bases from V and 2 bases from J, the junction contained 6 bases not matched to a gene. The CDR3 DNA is TGCGCCAGCAGGACCGACAGGGCTAACACTGAAGCTTTCTTT. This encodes CASRTDRANTEAFF.

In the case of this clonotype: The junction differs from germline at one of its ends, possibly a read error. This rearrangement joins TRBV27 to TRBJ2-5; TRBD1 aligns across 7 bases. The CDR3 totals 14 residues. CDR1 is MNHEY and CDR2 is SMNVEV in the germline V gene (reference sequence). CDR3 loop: CPSSSRGRGETQYF. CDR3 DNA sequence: TGTCCCAGCAGCTCTAGGGGGCGCGGGGAGACCCAGTACTTC.